The 15 T cell receptor beta chains reported below all come from one sample, sequenced in a study of T cells in Graves' hyperthyroidism and ophthalmopathy. RNA transcripts yielded amplified TCR beta CDR3 regions. HTBI primers were used for first-round RT-PCR of the TCR CDR3. TCRdb reanalysed the multiplex PCR reads using MiXCR and keeps one entry per CDR3 protein. The sample has around 600,000 distinct CDR3 sequences; 45% are singletons. Specimen: peripheral blood or thyroid tissue (not recorded which). These receptor sequences come from an adult man with Graves' disease, either hyperthyroidism or ophthalmopathy (not recorded which).

This clonotype has only a few counts. The rearrangement uses TRBV7-2 and TRBJ1-2; 7 bases line up with TRBD1. J was trimmed by 5 bases and V by 3 bases; bases with no gene match: 9. Germline CDR1 reads SGHTA; CDR2 reads FQGNSA. The length of the CDR3 is 15 residues. CDR3 residues: CASSLKGTAFYGYTF. CDR3 sequence (DNA): TGTGCCAGCAGCTTGAAAGGGACAGCGTTTTATGGCTACACCTTC.

In the case of this clonotype: A much larger clone is a single base away; this may be a read error. Since the CDR3 does not end with the conserved phenylalanine or tryptophan, this likely comes from a read error. The chain combines TRBV25-1 with TRBJ2-7; D ambiguous. Germline CDR1 MGHDK, CDR2 SYGVNS. The CDR3 spans 14 residues. V was shortened by 6 bases and J by 2 bases, with 14 bases between the two germline ends. This chain's CDR3 is CASSSPEEPYEQYL. CDR3 nucleotide sequence: TGTGCCAGCAGCTCACCTGAGGAGCCCTACGAGCAGTACCTC.

Note on this clonotype: Likely a read error: the CDR3 ends without its conserved phenylalanine or tryptophan. The chain carries TRBV29-1 and TRBJ2-7; D perhaps matches TRBD1 (6 bases). CDR1 and CDR2 from the germline V gene are SQVTM and ANQGSEA. Trimming stripped 2 bases from V and 5 bases from J, with 13 bases between. The CDR3 loop spans 13 amino acids. The CDR3 region is CSVESQGTDEQYL. The DNA of the CDR3 is TGCAGCGTTGAATCCCAGGGGACCGACGAGCAGTACCTC.

Concerning this clonotype: A much larger clonotype is one base distant, so this may be a read error. The rearrangement links TRBV2 to TRBJ1-5, with a weak D call TRBD1 (5 bases). CDR3 length equals 14 residues. V was clipped by 5 bases and J by 6 bases, with 14 bases between them. The germline V gene has CDR1 SNHLY and CDR2 FYNNEI. This CDR3 is CASSTQNQGQPQHF. CDR3 coding DNA: TGTGCCAGCAGTACCCAAAACCAGGGTCAGCCCCAGCATTTT.

This clonotype appeared many times. The V and J genes are TRBV10-3 and TRBJ1-6; TRBD1 might be the D (6 bases). The CDR3 sequence is 16 residues long. Germline CDR1 reads ENHRY; CDR2 reads SYGVKD. Trimming shortened V by 10 bases and J by 7 bases, and 23 bases separated the two germline ends. The chain's CDR3 is CATSVGQSITNSPLHF. The CDR3 nucleotides are TGTGCCACCTCTGTCGGACAGTCGATAACGAATTCACCCCTCCACTTT.

This chain uses TRBV29-1 with TRBJ2-3; TRBD2 might be the D (5 bases). V was clipped by 5 bases and J by 2 bases, with 11 bases between them. This CDR3 region has 13 residues. Per germline, CDR1 SQVTM and CDR2 ANQGSEA. CDR3 sequence reads: CSVRSGYTDTQYF. The CDR3 DNA reads TGCAGCGTTCGAAGCGGATACACAGATACGCAGTATTTT.

The J gene is TRBJ2-7, the V gene TRBV7-2, with D tentatively TRBD1 (6 bases). Germline loops: CDR1 SGHTA, CDR2 FQGNSA. The ends were cut back, 6 bases at V and 2 bases at J, with 17 bases in the middle. The CDR3 loop spans 15 amino acids. CDR3 coding DNA: TGTGCCAGCAGTTACTCGGACAGCCGAACCTACGAGCAGTACTTC. Its protein is CASSYSDSRTYEQYF.

This clonotype was observed a few times. V is TRBV20-1 and J is TRBJ1-1; D not certain. Germline V gene sequence: CDR1 DFQATT, CDR2 SNEGSKA (reference sequence). Deletions cut 0 bases from V and 11 bases from J, with 13 bases between. The CDR3 totals 12 residues. CDR3 in DNA: TGCAGTGCTAGAGATGTTAGCACTAGGGCTTTCTTT. This gives the protein CSARDVSTRAFF.

The chain's CDR3 is CASSMAGGPYGYTF. CDR3 DNA: TGTGCCAGTAGTATGGCAGGGGGCCCCTATGGCTACACCTTC. V is TRBV7-2 and J is TRBJ1-2, with 8 positions matching TRBD1. Germline CDR1 SGHTA, CDR2 FQGNSA. The trim removed 9 bases at V and 4 bases at J, leaving 10 bases unmatched. The CDR3 runs to 14 residues. Full variable domain (missing parts from reference TRBV7-2 and TRBJ1-2): GAGVSQSPSNKVTEKGKDVELRCDPISGHTALYWYRQSLGQGLEFLIYFQGNSAPDKSGLPSDRFSAERTGGSVSTLTIQRTQQEDSAVYLCASSMAGGPYGYTFGSGTRLTVV.

This clonotype was found many times. The rearrangement joins TRBV10-3 to TRBJ2-7; the match to TRBD1 covers 7 bases. V shed 6 bases, J shed 1 base, and the junction held 9 bases outside the gene matches. Per the germline V gene, CDR1 is ENHRY and CDR2 is SYGVKD. CDR3 length equals 15 residues. In DNA form, the CDR3 reads TGTGCCATCAGCGGTACCGGGACAGCTTCCTACGAGCAGTACTTC. It translates to CAISGTGTASYEQYF.

The gene calls are TRBV20-1 and TRBJ1-2; tentatively, D is TRBD1 (5 bases). Trimming took 6 bases from V and 2 from J, leaving 10 bases between them. CDR1 and CDR2 (germline): DFQATT, SNEGSKA (reference sequence). There are 12 residues in the CDR3. The CDR3 coding sequence is TGCAGTGCCCCGGGACCCAACTATGGCTACACCTTC. This gives the protein CSAPGPNYGYTF.

The genes are TRBV29-1 and TRBJ1-1, with D unclear. CDR3 length equals 11 residues. Per germline, CDR1 SQVTM and CDR2 ANQGSEA. V lost 7 bases and J 6 bases, leaving 12 bases between the germline ends. The CDR3 bases are TGCAGCGCCCTCGACGGACCTGAAGCTTTCTTT. Translating it yields CSALDGPEAFF.

To note about this clonotype: It may be a read error: a sequence one base away is much more abundant. This chain joins TRBV7-9 and TRBJ2-5; 9 positions agree with TRBD1. J lost 2 bases, V lost 8 bases, and 9 bases had no gene match. The germline V gene has CDR1 SEHNR and CDR2 FQNEAQ (reference sequence). The CDR3 has 15 amino acids. The CDR3 spells CASGLETGGQETQYF. The CDR3 DNA follows: TGTGCCAGCGGCCTTGAGACAGGGGGTCAAGAGACCCAGTACTTC.

This sequence joins TRBV11-1 and TRBJ2-7; D unclear. In germline, CDR1 is SGHAT, CDR2 FQDESV (reference sequence). Trimming took 8 bases from V and 0 from J, leaving 17 bases between them. The CDR3 sequence is 15 residues long. The CDR3 DNA is TGTGCCAGCCTCCCCGCGGCGGCGAGCTCCTACGAGCAGTACTTC. Encoded protein: CASLPAAASSYEQYF. Filled out from reference TRBV11-1 and TRBJ2-7, the complete variable domain reads EAEVAQSPRYKITEKSQAVAFWCDPISGHATLYWYRQILGQGPELLVQFQDESVVDDSQLPKDRFSAERLKGVDSTLKIQPAELGDSAMYLCASLPAAASSYEQYFGPGTRLTVT.

The V and J genes are TRBV6-6 and TRBJ2-5; 9 bases agree with TRBD1. CDR1 is MNHNY, CDR2 SVGAGI, per germline (reference sequence). Trimming cost V 11 bases and J 1 base; bases outside gene matches: 8. This CDR3 region has 14 residues. For the CDR3, the DNA is TGTGCCTGGAGGGCGGGACAGGGCCAAGAGACCCAGTACTTC. It specifies CAWRAGQGQETQYF.